The clone carrying this TCR beta chain was observed a single time. This sample was taken from a study of blood T cell repertoires in COVID-19. On the study more broadly: Acute and convalescent COVID-19 specimens originated in the United States, Italy and Spain.

Profiling relied on immunoSEQ multiplex PCR, and the TCRdb table lists in-frame clones only, not all of them. The top ten clones hold 6.8% of a sample with a few hundred thousand clones, less than 90% of them seen once. The CDR3 sequence is 14 residues long. The V and J ends lost 5 bases and 9 bases, in that order; junction bases with no gene match: 8. CDR1 and CDR2 (germline): SGHVS, FNYEAQ. Among Cohort 3 donors, those recovered had two negative PCRs, clearance, or symptom resolution. Sequenced: PBMCs or T cells enriched from blood (not recorded which). This sequence originates from a woman in her thirties or forties who had recovered from COVID-19. This chain links TRBV7-6 with TRBJ2-1; 9 bases are a match to TRBD2. The CDR3 protein is CASSPKWREGEQFF. DNA for the CDR3: TGTGCCAGCAGCCCGAAATGGCGGGAGGGTGAGCAGTTCTTC. Together with reference TRBV7-6 and TRBJ2-1, the CDR3 gives the full variable domain: GAGVSQSPRYKVTKRGQDVALRCDPISGHVSLYWYRQALGQGPEFLTYFNYEAQQDKSGLPNDRFSAERPEGSISTLTIQRTEQRDSAMYRCASSPKWREGEQFFGPGTRLTVL.